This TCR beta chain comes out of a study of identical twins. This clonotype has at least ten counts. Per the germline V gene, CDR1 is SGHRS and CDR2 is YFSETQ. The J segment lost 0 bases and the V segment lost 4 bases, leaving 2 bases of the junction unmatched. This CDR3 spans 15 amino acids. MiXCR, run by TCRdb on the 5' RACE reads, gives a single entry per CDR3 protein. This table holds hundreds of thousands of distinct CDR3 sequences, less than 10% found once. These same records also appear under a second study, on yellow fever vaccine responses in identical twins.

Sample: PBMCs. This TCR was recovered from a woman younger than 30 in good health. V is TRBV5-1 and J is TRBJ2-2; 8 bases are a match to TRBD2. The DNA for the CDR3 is TGCGCCAGCAGCAGACTAGCGTCGAACACCGGGGAGCTGTTTTTT. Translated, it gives CASSRLASNTGELFF. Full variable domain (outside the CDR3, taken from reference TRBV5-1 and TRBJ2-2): KAGVTQTPRYLIKTRGQQVTLSCSPISGHRSVSWYQQTPGQGLQFLFEYFSETQRNKGNFPGRFSGRQFSNSRSEMNVSTLELGDSALYLCASSRLASNTGELFFGEGSRLTVL.